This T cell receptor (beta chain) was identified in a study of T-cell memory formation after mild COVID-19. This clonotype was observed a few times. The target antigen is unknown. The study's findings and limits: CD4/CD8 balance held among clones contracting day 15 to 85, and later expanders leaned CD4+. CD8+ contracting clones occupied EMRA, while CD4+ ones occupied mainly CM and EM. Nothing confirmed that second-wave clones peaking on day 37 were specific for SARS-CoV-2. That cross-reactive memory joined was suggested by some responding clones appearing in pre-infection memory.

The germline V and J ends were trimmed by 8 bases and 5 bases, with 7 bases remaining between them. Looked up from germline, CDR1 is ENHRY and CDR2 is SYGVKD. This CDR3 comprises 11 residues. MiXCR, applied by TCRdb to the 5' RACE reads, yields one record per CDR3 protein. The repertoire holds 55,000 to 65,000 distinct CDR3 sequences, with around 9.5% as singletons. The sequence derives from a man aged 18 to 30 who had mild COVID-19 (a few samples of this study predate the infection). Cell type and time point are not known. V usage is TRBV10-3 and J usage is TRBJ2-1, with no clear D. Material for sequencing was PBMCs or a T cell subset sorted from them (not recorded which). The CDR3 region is CAIGRNNEQFF. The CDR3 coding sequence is TGTGCCATCGGCCGAAACAATGAGCAGTTCTTC.